These 21 T cell receptor beta chains were sequenced from one sample in a study of regulatory T cells in long-lasting Graves disease (dated by TCRdb to the early 2020s). The sample's time point label, decoded: newly diagnosed GD, antithyroid drugs for less than 3 months. RNA was extracted from PBMCs in TRIzol for both TCR sequencing and RNA sequencing. Library method: multiplex PCR. Instrument used: Illumina HiSeq 4000. iRepertoire HTBI primers and Arm-PCR amplification of CDR3 regions were used to construct TCR beta libraries. TCRdb reanalyzed the raw reads on its own, using fastp at Q25 for trimming and MiXCR for clone calling, and kept in-frame beta chains. All rows with the same CDR3 protein become a single entry with the most common DNA and genes. For this sample the table gives 200,000 to 250,000 distinct CDR3 sequences, of which roughly 18% were detected only once. In total, the top ten clones hold approximately 10% of the sample.

The sample was also linked to a second study, of T cells in Graves' hyperthyroidism and ophthalmopathy.

Sequenced material: peripheral blood mononuclear cells (PBMCs), taken at new diagnosis, from a patient treated with antithyroid drugs. The receptors here all came from a woman aged 25 to 39 with Graves disease. Donor details come from another sample of the same person, matched by shared clones.

The chain recombines TRBV2 with TRBJ2-7; D is perhaps TRBD1 or TRBD2 (5 bases each). The CDR3 spans 12 residues. Trimming shortened V by 9 bases and J by 1 base, and 10 bases separated the two germline ends. CDR1 SNHLY and CDR2 FYNNEI come from the germline V gene. In DNA, the CDR3 is TGTGCCAGTGGGACGGCTTCCTACGAGCAGTACTTC. Amino acid sequence: CASGTASYEQYF.

This clonotype was detected ten times or more. The J gene is TRBJ2-5, the V gene TRBV28; D is perhaps TRBD2 (6 bases). The V gene lost 5 bases and the J gene lost 0 bases, with 13 bases spanning the gap. Germline CDR1 MDHEN, CDR2 SYDVKM. This CDR3 contains 15 residues. CDR3 amino acids: CASSLNGGYQETQYF. The CDR3 nucleotides read TGTGCCAGCAGTCTCAATGGGGGGTACCAAGAGACCCAGTACTTC.

A remark on this clonotype: This sequence is one base from a far larger clone and is likely a read error. The gene calls are TRBV27 and TRBJ2-7, with D uncertain. V dropped 6 bases and J dropped 2 bases, with 5 bases sitting between them. The CDR3 runs 11 residues. Germline-derived CDR1 and CDR2 are MNHEY and SMNVEV (reference sequence). The CDR3 sequence is CASSLTYEQYF. CDR3 in DNA: TGTGCCAGCAGCCTTACCTACGAGCAGTACTTC.

In this sample, this clonotype turned up a few times. The chain couples TRBV3-1 to TRBJ2-1; D might be TRBD2 (7 bases). The V gene's germline CDR1 is LGHDT and CDR2 YNNKEL (reference sequence). The CDR3 extends over 15 amino acids. The V gene lost 4 bases and the J gene lost 9 bases, with 19 bases spanning the gap. The CDR3 region is CASSPKGGIPGEQFF. CDR3 in DNA: TGTGCCAGCAGCCCAAAGGGGGGGATCCCGGGTGAGCAGTTCTTC.

This clonotype appeared many times. The chain joins TRBV11-2 to TRBJ2-2; the match to TRBD1 covers 10 bases. J lost 5 bases, V lost 5 bases, and 5 bases had no gene match. CDR3 size: 15 residues. The V gene's germline CDR1 is SGHAT and CDR2 FQNNGV. The CDR3 protein is CASSPGQGWTGELFF. Here the CDR3 DNA reads TGTGCCAGCAGCCCGGGACAGGGGTGGACCGGGGAGCTGTTTTTT.

This clonotype has a count of ten or more. The CDR3 loop reads CASNRGEYQPQHF. The CDR3 region has the DNA TGTGCCAGCAATCGGGGAGAGTACCAGCCCCAGCATTTT. This chain uses TRBV2 with TRBJ1-5; D unclear. The CDR3 contains 13 residues. Germline CDR1 reads SNHLY; CDR2 reads FYNNEI. Trimming cost V 7 bases and J 7 bases, with 14 bases left between them.

This clonotype was detected once. An end of the junction differs from the germline gene, which may be a read error. The chain uses TRBV9 and TRBJ2-7; no definite D call. Germline CDR1 is SGDLS and CDR2 is YYNGEE. This CDR3 has 14 residues. The DNA of the CDR3 is TGTGCCAGCAGTCTCTACGGAAGCTCCTACGAGCAGTCCTTT. It yields the protein CASSLYGSSYEQSF.

The chain has TRBV30 and TRBJ1-3; D remains ambiguous. Trimming took off 3 bases at V and 2 bases at J, with 8 bases between the two ends. Germline values: CDR1 GTSNPN, CDR2 SVGIG (reference sequence). The CDR3 loop spans 13 amino acids. CDR3 sequence: CAWSPPPGNTIYF. Here the CDR3 DNA reads TGTGCCTGGAGCCCTCCCCCTGGAAACACCATATATTTT. Full variable domain (remainder filled in from reference TRBV30 and TRBJ1-3): SQTIHQWPATLVQPVGSPLSLECTVEGTSNPNLYWYRQAAGRGLQLLFYSVGIGQISSEVPQNLSASRPQDRQFILSSKKLLLSDSGFYLCAWSPPPGNTIYFGEGSWLTVV.

This clonotype occurred a few times. A much larger clone differs by one base, so this may be a read error. The chain couples TRBV27 to TRBJ2-7; TRBD2 agrees at 10 bases. CDR1 MNHEY and CDR2 SMNVEV come from the germline V gene (reference sequence). Losses at the gene ends were 8 bases for V and 7 bases for J; bases not matched to a gene: 17. This CDR3 has 16 residues. CDR3 sequence: CASLGLAASSYNEQYF. CDR3 nucleotides: TGTGCCAGCCTAGGACTAGCGGCGAGCTCCTACAATGAGCAGTACTTC.

This chain links TRBV12-3 or TRBV12-4 with TRBJ1-1; the D gene is possibly TRBD1 (5 bases). The CDR3 runs to 11 residues. V was pared by 2 bases and J by 10 bases, with 8 bases between. CDR3 amino acids: CASSLTGAAFF. The CDR3 coding sequence is TGTGCCAGCAGTTTAACCGGGGCAGCTTTCTTT.

At least ten counts were recorded for this clonotype. V is TRBV20-1 and J is TRBJ1-1, with D unresolved. Germline V gives CDR1 DFQATT, CDR2 SNEGSKA (reference sequence). The CDR3 spans 12 residues. The ends were cut back, 1 base at V and 1 base at J, with 4 bases in the middle. The CDR3 region has the DNA TGCAGTGCTAGAGTTCCGAACACTGAAGCTTTCTTT. This gives the protein CSARVPNTEAFF.

There are many counts of this clonotype. The rearrangement links TRBV27 to TRBJ1-2; the D gene is possibly TRBD1 (5 bases). The CDR3 has 15 amino acids. V lost 1 base to trimming and J lost 4 bases, with 13 bases between them. Germline CDR1 and CDR2: MNHEY and SMNVEV (reference sequence). The CDR3 spells CASSLFGGGGYGYTF. For the CDR3, the DNA is TGTGCCAGCAGTTTATTCGGCGGGGGTGGCTATGGCTACACCTTC.

In its sample, this clonotype was seen many times. J is TRBJ2-2 and V is TRBV14, with a weak D call TRBD2 (5 bases). The CDR3 is 16 amino acids. V gave up 0 bases and J gave up 2 bases, with 10 bases separating them. Per the germline V gene, CDR1 is SGHDN and CDR2 is FVKESK. The CDR3 reads CASSQEADYNTGELFF. CDR3 in DNA: TGTGCCAGCAGCCAAGAAGCCGACTACAACACCGGGGAGCTGTTTTTT.

This chain links TRBV27 with TRBJ2-2; TRBD1 matches 7 bases. Germline assignment: CDR1 MNHEY and CDR2 SMNVEV (reference sequence). With 5 bases clipped from V and 2 bases from J, the junction kept 8 bases outside the gene matches. This CDR3 comprises 16 residues. The CDR3 region is CASSAGQAPNTGELFF. The CDR3 DNA reads TGTGCCAGCAGTGCCGGACAGGCGCCTAACACCGGGGAGCTGTTTTTT.

At least ten counts were recorded for this clonotype. The chain joins TRBV27 to TRBJ2-7, with D possibly matching TRBD2 (7 bases). The CDR3 is 16 amino acids. The germline gives CDR1 MNHEY, CDR2 SMNVEV (reference sequence). Trimming pared 5 bases from V and 7 bases from J, leaving 24 bases between. CDR3 sequence reads: CASSDLEVGGPREQYF. The DNA of the CDR3 is TGTGCCAGCAGTGACTTAGAAGTGGGGGGGCCGCGGGAGCAGTACTTC.

This clonotype was seen at least ten times. The V and J genes are TRBV2 and TRBJ1-2; 9 bases agree with TRBD1. The CDR3 spans 13 residues. J was trimmed by 7 bases and V by 5 bases; bases with no gene match: 5. Germline V gene data show CDR1 as SNHLY and CDR2 as FYNNEI. The CDR3 DNA is TGTGCCAGCAGTAAACAGGGGGCTGGTGGCTACACCTTC. Amino acid sequence: CASSKQGAGGYTF.

CDR3 sequence: CASSRGLVAGANVLTF. In DNA, the CDR3 is TGTGCCAGCAGCCGCGGGCTAGTCGCTGGGGCCAACGTCCTGACTTTC. The chain has TRBV28 and TRBJ2-6; possibly TRBD2 for D (5 bases). The V gene lost 6 bases and the J gene lost 2 bases, with 14 bases spanning the gap. The germline gives CDR1 MDHEN, CDR2 SYDVKM. This CDR3 spans 16 amino acids.

The chain employs TRBV24-1 and TRBJ1-2, with TRBD1 matching 7 bases. J gave up 4 bases and V 7 bases, and 8 bases lay outside the gene matches. The germline gives CDR1 KGHDR, CDR2 SFDVKD. This CDR3 region has 14 residues. CDR3 DNA sequence: TGTGCCACCAGCCAGGGGGGACAGCCCTATGGCTACACCTTC. Protein product: CATSQGGQPYGYTF.

The V gene is TRBV14, the J gene TRBJ1-1; D unresolved. Trimming took 3 bases from V and 0 from J, leaving 11 bases between them. There are 15 residues in the CDR3. Germline V gives CDR1 SGHDN, CDR2 FVKESK. CDR3 DNA: TGTGCCAGCAGCCAGGGCTCTCTCCTGAACACTGAAGCTTTCTTT. Translation: CASSQGSLLNTEAFF.

This clonotype has ten or more counts. The chain is built from TRBV2 and TRBJ1-2; D might be TRBD1 (6 bases). Germline CDR1 SNHLY, CDR2 FYNNEI. This CDR3 spans 15 amino acids. V lost 1 base and J 4 bases, leaving 13 bases between the germline ends. The CDR3 is CASSEEFRGAYGYTF. CDR3 bases: TGTGCCAGCAGTGAAGAGTTCAGGGGCGCCTATGGCTACACCTTC.

This clonotype was seen only a few times. The chain uses TRBV7-3 and TRBJ2-7; a weak D match, TRBD2 (7 bases). Trimming pared 0 bases from V and 6 bases from J, leaving 24 bases between. The CDR3 length is 18 residues. Germline V gene sequence: CDR1 SGHTA, CDR2 FQGTGA. DNA for the CDR3: TGTGCCAGCAGCTTAACCCCCATGTCCGGAGACAGGACTAGCGAGCAGTACTTC. It codes for CASSLTPMSGDRTSEQYF.